Below are 24 T cell receptor beta chains sequenced from a single sample in a study of T-cell memory formation after mild COVID-19. Via MiXCR, TCRdb re-called the 5' RACE reads, giving one row per CDR3 protein. In the table there are about 57,000 distinct CDR3 sequences, more than 10% of which are singletons. Material for sequencing was PBMCs or a T cell subset sorted from them (not recorded which). These receptors were collected from a man younger than 30 who had mild COVID-19 (a few samples of this study predate the infection). Cell type and time point are not known.

This rearrangement joins TRBV7-9 to TRBJ1-2; D is unclear. Germline V lookup: CDR1 SEHNR, CDR2 FQNEAQ (reference sequence). V shed 5 bases and J shed 4 bases, with 8 bases lying between them. CDR3 size: 12 residues. CDR3 protein: CASSAYSYGYTF. CDR3 bases: TGTGCCAGCAGCGCGTACAGCTATGGCTACACCTTC. The complete variable domain, with remaining parts taken from reference TRBV7-9 and TRBJ1-2, reads DTGVSQNPRHKITKRGQNVTFRCDPISEHNRLYWYRQTLGQGPEFLTYFQNEAQLEKSRLLSDRFSAERPKGSFSTLEIQRTEQGDSAMYLCASSAYSYGYTFGSGTRLTVV.

This chain uses TRBV3-1 with TRBJ1-6, with D possibly being TRBD1 (5 bases). Germline CDR1 reads LGHDT; CDR2 reads YNNKEL (reference sequence). The CDR3 sequence is 14 residues long. The V and J ends lost 2 bases and 8 bases respectively, with 10 bases between them. CDR3 coding DNA: TGTGCCAGCAGCCAACCACGGGGGTATTCACCCCTCCACTTT. It codes for CASSQPRGYSPLHF. Looking up the rest from reference TRBV3-1 and TRBJ1-6 gives the full variable domain: DTAVSQTPKYLVTQMGNDKSIKCEQNLGHDTMYWYKQDSKKFLKIMFSYNNKELIINETVPNRFSPKSPDKAHLNLHINSLELGDSAVYFCASSQPRGYSPLHFGNGTRLTVT.

The V call is TRBV9, the J call TRBJ2-2; D may be TRBD1 or TRBD2 (6 bases each). Germline-derived CDR1 and CDR2 are SGDLS and YYNGEE. This CDR3 has 16 residues. V lost 0 bases and J 1 base, leaving 10 bases between the germline ends. CDR3 coding DNA: TGTGCCAGCAGCGTAGCGGGGGCCGGGAACACCGGGGAGCTGTTTTTT. It is translated as CASSVAGAGNTGELFF.

The chain is built from TRBV18 and TRBJ1-1; D is undetermined. Germline values: CDR1 KGHSH, CDR2 LQKENI. V lost 1 base and J 0 bases, leaving 3 bases between the germline ends. The CDR3 has 13 amino acids. CDR3 bases: TGTGCCAGCTCACCACGGATGAACACTGAAGCTTTCTTT. Translating it yields CASSPRMNTEAFF.

The chain joins TRBV4-1 to TRBJ1-5; no clear D. This CDR3 comprises 14 residues. CDR1 and CDR2 (germline): MGHRA, YSYEKL. The ends were cut back, 0 bases at V and 3 bases at J, with 6 bases in the middle. The CDR3 region has the DNA TGCGCCAGCAGCCAAGAGGAGGTCAATCAGCCCCAGCATTTT. Residues: CASSQEEVNQPQHF.

This clonotype has more than one count but fewer than ten. V and J are TRBV7-8 and TRBJ2-3; 7 bases match TRBD2. Germline V gene lookup returns CDR1 SGHVS and CDR2 FQNEAQ. The V gene end was trimmed by 3 bases and the J gene end by 2 bases; junction bases not matched to a gene: 8. This CDR3 has 16 amino acids. DNA of the CDR3: TGTGCCAGCAGCTTCTTAGTAGCGGGTACCACAGATACGCAGTATTTT. As protein: CASSFLVAGTTDTQYF.

This clonotype occurred a few times. The genes are TRBV20-1 and TRBJ2-5; tentatively, D is TRBD1 (6 bases). Germline assignment: CDR1 DFQATT and CDR2 SNEGSKA (reference sequence). V was clipped by 0 bases and J by 5 bases, with 19 bases between them. The CDR3 extends over 16 amino acids. The CDR3 loop is CSARDPLVGAGETQYF. The CDR3 bases are TGCAGTGCTAGAGATCCCCTAGTGGGGGCGGGTGAGACCCAGTACTTC.

The chain combines TRBV7-6 with TRBJ2-5; D not certain. CDR1 is SGHVS, CDR2 FNYEAQ, per germline. V was pared by 7 bases and J by 5 bases, with 8 bases between. There are 11 residues in the CDR3. The CDR3 reads CASTLAETQYF. Here the CDR3 DNA reads TGTGCCAGCACCCTCGCCGAGACCCAGTACTTC.

By sample share, this clonotype is medium-sized. This chain connects TRBV14 to TRBJ2-1, with TRBD2 matching 12 bases. From germline, CDR1 is SGHDN and CDR2 FVKESK. J gave up 5 bases and V 5 bases, and 10 bases lay outside the gene matches. The CDR3 totals 17 residues. CDR3 DNA: TGTGCCAGCAGCACGACTAGCGGGGGTAGTGGGAACAATGAGCAGTTCTTC. Translating it yields CASSTTSGGSGNNEQFF. The full variable domain, its missing parts supplied by reference TRBV14 and TRBJ2-1, is EAGVTQFPSHSVIEKGQTVTLRCDPISGHDNLYWYRRVMGKEIKFLLHFVKESKQDESGMPNNRFLAERTGGTYSTLKVQPAELEDSGVYFCASSTTSGGSGNNEQFFGPGTRLTVL.

The table lists this clonotype with a few counts. The chain has TRBV27 and TRBJ1-2; 10 bases line up with TRBD1. The CDR3 is made up of 12 amino acids. Unmatched junction bases numbered 1, after V lost 6 bases and J lost 6 bases. Looked up from germline, CDR1 is MNHEY and CDR2 is SMNVEV (reference sequence). CDR3 sequence (DNA): TGTGCCAGCAGGGGACAGGGGAATGGCTACACCTTC. Its protein is CASRGQGNGYTF.

J is TRBJ1-4 and V is TRBV3-1; D remains unclear. V was clipped by 0 bases and J by 10 bases, with 12 bases between them. CDR1 LGHDT and CDR2 YNNKEL come from the germline V gene (reference sequence). There are 14 residues in the CDR3. The chain's CDR3 is CASSQESNGGKLFF. DNA of the CDR3: TGTGCCAGCAGCCAAGAGTCGAACGGAGGAAAACTGTTTTTT.

This clonotype was seen repeatedly, ten times or more. This rearrangement joins TRBV5-8 to TRBJ2-3, with 7 bases aligning to TRBD2. Germline CDR1 is SGHTS and CDR2 is YDEGEE. The length of the CDR3 is 16 residues. Germline trimming cut 4 bases from V and 1 base from J; bases unmatched to any gene: 9. The CDR3 DNA sequence: TGTGCCAGCAGCCATGCGGGGGTCCAGGGCACAGATACGCAGTATTTT. It codes for CASSHAGVQGTDTQYF.

In its sample, this clonotype was seen many times. The chain has TRBV6-5 and TRBJ2-5, with 7 bases fitting TRBD2. Germline-derived CDR1 and CDR2 are MNHEY and SVGAGI. Trimming took 8 bases from V and 2 from J; bases not matched to a gene: 5. The CDR3 extends over 13 amino acids. CDR3 coding DNA: TGTGCCAGCGGGGAGGGGCGGCAAGAGACCCAGTACTTC. It yields the protein CASGEGRQETQYF.

V gene TRBV9 combines with J gene TRBJ2-7; D may be TRBD2 (5 bases). Germline V lookup: CDR1 SGDLS, CDR2 YYNGEE. The CDR3 runs to 15 residues. V was clipped by 3 bases and J by 0 bases, with 13 bases between them. The CDR3 nucleotides are TGTGCCAGCAGCGCCGTGGACTCACGCTCCTACGAGCAGTACTTC. Its translation is CASSAVDSRSYEQYF.

This chain connects TRBV3-1 to TRBJ1-4, with D possibly matching TRBD1 (6 bases). Germline CDR1 is LGHDT and CDR2 is YNNKEL (reference sequence). The CDR3 totals 16 residues. V was cut by 4 bases and J by 7 bases, with 19 bases left in between. Here the CDR3 reads CASSPLGGGRGEKLFF. In nucleotides, the CDR3 is TGTGCCAGCAGCCCATTGGGCGGGGGGCGCGGTGAAAAACTGTTTTTT.

There are many counts of this clonotype. V is TRBV7-9 and J is TRBJ2-3; TRBD1 aligns across 7 bases. The CDR3 covers 15 residues. Per germline, CDR1 SEHNR and CDR2 FQNEAQ (reference sequence). V lost 8 bases, J lost 3 bases, and 11 bases stayed unmatched. The CDR3 bases are TGTGCCAGCGCGCCCCGAACAGGGGCGACAGATACGCAGTATTTT. Protein product: CASAPRTGATDTQYF.

The V call is TRBV3-1, the J call TRBJ2-1, with 9 nucleotides matching TRBD2. There are 15 residues in the CDR3. CDR1 and CDR2 (germline): LGHDT, YNNKEL (reference sequence). J gave up 8 bases and V 4 bases, and 9 bases lay outside the gene matches. The CDR3, as DNA: TGTGCCAGCAGCCCTAGCGGGACCTACGTGGATGAGCAGTTCTTC. Translated, it gives CASSPSGTYVDEQFF.

This clonotype has more than one count but fewer than ten. This chain's CDR3 is CASSIGLAGPTDTQYF. CDR3 sequence (DNA): TGTGCCAGCAGCATTGGACTAGCGGGGCCCACAGATACGCAGTATTTT. This chain joins TRBV6-5 and TRBJ2-3, with 12 bases identical to TRBD2. There are 16 residues in the CDR3. CDR1 and CDR2 (germline): MNHEY, SVGAGI. The trim removed 6 bases at V and 2 bases at J, leaving 6 bases unmatched.

This clonotype has more than one count but fewer than ten. CDR3 bases: TGCGCCAGCAGGGAGATTAACACAGATACGCAGTATTTT. Protein: CASREINTDTQYF. The chain recombines TRBV5-1 with TRBJ2-3; D gene unclear. V was shortened by 5 bases and J by 2 bases, with 9 bases between the two germline ends. The CDR3 runs 13 residues. Germline-derived CDR1 and CDR2 are SGHRS and YFSETQ.

This clonotype was counted many times. The V gene is TRBV7-2, the J gene TRBJ2-5; maybe TRBD1 (5 bases). The V gene's germline CDR1 is SGHTA and CDR2 FQGNSA. The CDR3 sequence is 14 residues long. The V gene lost 3 bases and the J gene lost 2 bases, with 10 bases spanning the gap. The CDR3 sequence is CASSFAGLQETQYF. The CDR3 nucleotides are TGTGCCAGCAGCTTTGCAGGGCTTCAAGAGACCCAGTACTTC.

The sample holds a few counts of this clonotype. The CDR3 nucleotides are TGTGCCAGCAGCTTAGGGGGCCCTAGCAGGGATACGCAGTATTTT. Translated, it gives CASSLGGPSRDTQYF. The chain couples TRBV7-2 to TRBJ2-3, with D possibly being TRBD1 or TRBD2 (5 bases each). Germline CDR1 SGHTA, CDR2 FQGNSA. The CDR3 length is 15 residues. V lost 1 base to trimming and J lost 6 bases, with 14 bases between them.

A few counts support this clonotype. J is TRBJ2-7 and V is TRBV3-1; no clear D gene. Germline CDR1 LGHDT, CDR2 YNNKEL (reference sequence). Trimming shortened V by 3 bases and J by 3 bases, and 9 bases separated the two germline ends. The CDR3 sequence is 13 residues long. CDR3 DNA: TGTGCCAGCAGCCACGGTGGCAGCTACGAGCAGTACTTC. Protein sequence: CASSHGGSYEQYF.

There are a few counts of this clonotype. This chain uses TRBV4-1 with TRBJ2-2; D perhaps matches TRBD2 (5 bases). There are 17 residues in the CDR3. The ends were cut back, 1 base at V and 6 bases at J, with 18 bases in the middle. Germline assignment: CDR1 MGHRA and CDR2 YSYEKL. CDR3 DNA sequence: TGCGCCAGCAGCCAAGTCGGGAATTCTGCTAACGCCGGGGAGCTGTTTTTT. Translating it yields CASSQVGNSANAGELFF.

This clonotype appeared a few times. V usage is TRBV4-3 and J usage is TRBJ1-1; D remains unclear. This CDR3 has 13 residues. The V and J ends lost 0 bases and 11 bases respectively, with 13 bases between them. Germline V lookup: CDR1 LGHNA, CDR2 YSLEER. The CDR3 loop reads CASSQESPVVAFF. The CDR3 DNA reads TGCGCCAGCAGCCAAGAGTCCCCGGTAGTTGCTTTCTTT.